This record concerns one T cell receptor (beta chain) sequence. The sample belongs to a study of blood T cell repertoires in COVID-19. Study details: Some COVID-19 samples were acute and others convalescent; all came from the United States, Italy and Spain. PBMCs, B-cell-depleted T cells, or T cells were the source of the cDNA or gDNA that made up the material.

CDR1 and CDR2 from the germline V gene are MNHNY and SVGAGI (reference sequence). The CDR3 runs 15 residues. The ends were cut back, 6 bases at V and 1 base at J, with 13 bases in the middle. The authors' processing: The authors estimated nucleated cell counts from reference gene primer amplification. Generated by immunoSEQ multiplex PCR, the TCRdb table keeps only in-frame clones and is missing some. D and trimming come from the DNA, and the V and J calls and clone size come from that table. This sample has about 61,000 clones; 85% to 90% occur once, and the top ten carry 3.5% to 5%. The chain is built from TRBV6-6 and TRBJ1-5, with a tentative D call TRBD1 (5 bases). The sequencing input was peripheral blood. This clonotype was sampled from a human donor in a cohort sampled during active COVID-19. CDR3 coding DNA: TGTGCCAGCAGCTCCGCTGGGGCCAGCAATCAGCCCCAGCATTTT. Translating it yields CASSSAGASNQPQHF.